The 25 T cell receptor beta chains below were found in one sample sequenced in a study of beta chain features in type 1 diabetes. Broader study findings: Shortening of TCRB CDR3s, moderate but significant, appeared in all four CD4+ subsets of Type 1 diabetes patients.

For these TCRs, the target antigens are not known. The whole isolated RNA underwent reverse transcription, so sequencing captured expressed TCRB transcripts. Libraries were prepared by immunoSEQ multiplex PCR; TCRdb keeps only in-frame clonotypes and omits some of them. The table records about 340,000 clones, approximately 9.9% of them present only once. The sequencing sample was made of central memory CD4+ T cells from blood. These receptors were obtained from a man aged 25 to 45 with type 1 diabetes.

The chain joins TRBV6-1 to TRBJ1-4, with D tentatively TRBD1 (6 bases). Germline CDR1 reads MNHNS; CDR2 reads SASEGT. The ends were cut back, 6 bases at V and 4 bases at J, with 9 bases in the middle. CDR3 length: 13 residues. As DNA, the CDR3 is TGTGCCAGCAGGCAGGGGAATAATGAAAAACTGTTTTTT. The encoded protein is CASRQGNNEKLFF.

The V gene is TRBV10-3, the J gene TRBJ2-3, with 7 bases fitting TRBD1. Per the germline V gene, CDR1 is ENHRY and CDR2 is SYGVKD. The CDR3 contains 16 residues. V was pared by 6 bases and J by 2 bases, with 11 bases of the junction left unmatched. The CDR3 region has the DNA TGTGCCATCAGCCTCGTACAGGGGACAATCACAGATACGCAGTATTTT. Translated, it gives CAISLVQGTITDTQYF.

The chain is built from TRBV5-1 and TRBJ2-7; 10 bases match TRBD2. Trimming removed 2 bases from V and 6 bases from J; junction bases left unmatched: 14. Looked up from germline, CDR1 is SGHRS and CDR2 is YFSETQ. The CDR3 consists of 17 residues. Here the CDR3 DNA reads TGCGCCAGCAGCTTATCTCCTAGCGGGGGACCTCGGGGCGAGCAGTACTTC. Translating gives CASSLSPSGGPRGEQYF.

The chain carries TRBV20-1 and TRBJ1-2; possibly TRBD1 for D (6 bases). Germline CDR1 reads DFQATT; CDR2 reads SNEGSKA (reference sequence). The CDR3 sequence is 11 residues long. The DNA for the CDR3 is TGCAGGGCGGGGGCGGAGGCCGGCTACACCTTC. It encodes CRAGAEAGYTF.

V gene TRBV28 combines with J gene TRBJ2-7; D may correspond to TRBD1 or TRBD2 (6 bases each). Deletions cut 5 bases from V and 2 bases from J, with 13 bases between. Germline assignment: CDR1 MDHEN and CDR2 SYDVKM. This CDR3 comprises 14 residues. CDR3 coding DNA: TGTGCCAGCAGTGATGCGGGACAAGCCTACGAGCAGTACTTC. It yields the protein CASSDAGQAYEQYF.

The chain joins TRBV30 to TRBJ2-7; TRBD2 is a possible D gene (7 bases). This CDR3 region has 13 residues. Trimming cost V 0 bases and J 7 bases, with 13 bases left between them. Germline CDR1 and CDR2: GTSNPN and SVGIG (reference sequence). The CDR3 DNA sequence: TGTGCCTGGAGTGTGGGGGGGGCGGAGGAGCAGTACTTC. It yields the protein CAWSVGGAEEQYF.

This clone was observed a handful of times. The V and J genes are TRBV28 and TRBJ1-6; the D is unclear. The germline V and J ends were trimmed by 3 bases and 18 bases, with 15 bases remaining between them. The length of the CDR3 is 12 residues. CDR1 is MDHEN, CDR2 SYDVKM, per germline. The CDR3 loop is CASSFKASTHHF. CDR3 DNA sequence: TGTGCCAGCAGTTTTAAGGCATCTACACACCACTTT.

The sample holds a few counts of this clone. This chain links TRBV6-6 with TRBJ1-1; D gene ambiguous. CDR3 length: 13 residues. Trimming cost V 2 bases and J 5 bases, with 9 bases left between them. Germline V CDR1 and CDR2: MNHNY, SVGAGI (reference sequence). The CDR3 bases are TGTGCCAGCAGTTACGGCCGGGAGACTGAAGCTTTCTTT. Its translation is CASSYGRETEAFF.

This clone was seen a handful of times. The DNA of the CDR3 is TGTGCCAGCAGTTTGCAGGCGTCTAACTATGGCTACACCTTC. It is translated as CASSLQASNYGYTF. The chain recombines TRBV28 with TRBJ1-2, with D hard to call. This CDR3 has 14 amino acids. The germline V and J ends were trimmed by 3 bases and 0 bases, with 8 bases remaining between them. Germline V gives CDR1 MDHEN, CDR2 SYDVKM.

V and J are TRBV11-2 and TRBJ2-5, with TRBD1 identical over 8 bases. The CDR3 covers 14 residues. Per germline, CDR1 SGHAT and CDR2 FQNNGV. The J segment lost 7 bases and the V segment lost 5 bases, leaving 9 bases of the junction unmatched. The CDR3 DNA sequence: TGTGCCAGCAGCCCACAGGGGGTCTGGGGGACCCAGTACTTC. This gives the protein CASSPQGVWGTQYF. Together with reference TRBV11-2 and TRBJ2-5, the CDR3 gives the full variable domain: EAGVAQSPRYKIIEKRQSVAFWCNPISGHATLYWYQQILGQGPKLLIQFQNNGVVDDSQLPKDRFSAERLKGVDSTLKIQPAKLEDSAVYLCASSPQGVWGTQYFGPGTRLLVL.

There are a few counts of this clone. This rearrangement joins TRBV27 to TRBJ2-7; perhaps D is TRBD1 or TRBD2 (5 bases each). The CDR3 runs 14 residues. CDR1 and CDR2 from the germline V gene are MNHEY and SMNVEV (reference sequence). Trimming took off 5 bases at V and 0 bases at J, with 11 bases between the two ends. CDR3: CASSIRDLSYEQYF. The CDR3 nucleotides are TGTGCCAGCAGTATCCGGGACCTCTCCTACGAGCAGTACTTC.

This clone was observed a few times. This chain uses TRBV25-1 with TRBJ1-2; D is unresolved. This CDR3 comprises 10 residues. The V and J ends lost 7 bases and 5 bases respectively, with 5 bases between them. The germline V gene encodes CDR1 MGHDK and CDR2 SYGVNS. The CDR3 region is CASKGYGYTF. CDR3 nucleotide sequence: TGTGCCAGCAAAGGTTATGGCTACACCTTC.

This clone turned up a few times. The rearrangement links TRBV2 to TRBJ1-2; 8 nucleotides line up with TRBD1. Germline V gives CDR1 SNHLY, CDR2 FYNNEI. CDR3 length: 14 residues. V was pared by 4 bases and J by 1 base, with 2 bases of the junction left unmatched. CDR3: CASSGDRRNYGYTF. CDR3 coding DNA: TGTGCCAGCAGTGGGGACAGGCGTAACTATGGCTACACCTTC.

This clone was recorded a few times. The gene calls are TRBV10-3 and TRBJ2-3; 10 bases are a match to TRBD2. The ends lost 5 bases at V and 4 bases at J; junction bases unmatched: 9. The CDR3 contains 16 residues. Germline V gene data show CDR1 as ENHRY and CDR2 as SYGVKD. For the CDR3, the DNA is TGTGCCATCAGTCGCGGGACTAGCGCGAGGGCAGATACGCAGTATTTT. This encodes CAISRGTSARADTQYF.

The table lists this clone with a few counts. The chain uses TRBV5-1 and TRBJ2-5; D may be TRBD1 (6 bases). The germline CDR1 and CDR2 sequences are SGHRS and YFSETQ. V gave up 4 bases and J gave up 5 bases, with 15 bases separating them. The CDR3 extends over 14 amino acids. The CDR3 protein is CASSPRDTSETQYF. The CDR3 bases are TGCGCCAGCAGCCCCCGGGACACCAGTGAGACCCAGTACTTC.

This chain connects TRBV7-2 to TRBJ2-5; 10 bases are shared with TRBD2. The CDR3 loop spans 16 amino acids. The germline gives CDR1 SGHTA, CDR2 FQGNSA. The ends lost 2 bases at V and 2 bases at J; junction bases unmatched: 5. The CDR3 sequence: CASSLKASGGQETQYF. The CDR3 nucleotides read TGTGCCAGCAGCTTAAAGGCTAGCGGGGGACAAGAGACCCAGTACTTC. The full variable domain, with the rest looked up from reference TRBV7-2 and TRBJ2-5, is GAGVSQSPSNKVTEKGKDVELRCDPISGHTALYWYRQSLGQGLEFLIYFQGNSAPDKSGLPSDRFSAERTGGSVSTLTIQRTQQEDSAVYLCASSLKASGGQETQYFGPGTRLLVL.

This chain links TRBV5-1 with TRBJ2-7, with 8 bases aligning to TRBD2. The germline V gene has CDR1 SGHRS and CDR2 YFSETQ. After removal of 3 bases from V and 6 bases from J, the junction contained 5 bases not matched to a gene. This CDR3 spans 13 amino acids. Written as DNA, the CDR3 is TGCGCCAGCAGCTCTGGACTAGCCCTCGAGCAGTACTTC. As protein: CASSSGLALEQYF. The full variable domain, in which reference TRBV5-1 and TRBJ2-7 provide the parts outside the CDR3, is KAGVTQTPRYLIKTRGQQVTLSCSPISGHRSVSWYQQTPGQGLQFLFEYFSETQRNKGNFPGRFSGRQFSNSRSEMNVSTLELGDSALYLCASSSGLALEQYFGPGTRLTVT.

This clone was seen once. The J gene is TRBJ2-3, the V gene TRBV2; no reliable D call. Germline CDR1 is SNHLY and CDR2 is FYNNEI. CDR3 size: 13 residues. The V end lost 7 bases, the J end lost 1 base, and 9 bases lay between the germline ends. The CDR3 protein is CASKLDRTDTQYF. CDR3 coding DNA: TGTGCCAGCAAACTGGACCGCACAGATACGCAGTATTTT.

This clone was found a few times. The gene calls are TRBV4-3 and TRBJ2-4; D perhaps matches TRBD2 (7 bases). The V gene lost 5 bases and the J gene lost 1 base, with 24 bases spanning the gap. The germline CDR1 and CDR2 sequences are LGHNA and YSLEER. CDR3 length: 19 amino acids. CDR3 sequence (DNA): TGCGCCAGCAGCTCACGAGAGAGTCCGGGGGGCGCTGCCAAAAACATTCAGTACTTC. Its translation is CASSSRESPGGAAKNIQYF.

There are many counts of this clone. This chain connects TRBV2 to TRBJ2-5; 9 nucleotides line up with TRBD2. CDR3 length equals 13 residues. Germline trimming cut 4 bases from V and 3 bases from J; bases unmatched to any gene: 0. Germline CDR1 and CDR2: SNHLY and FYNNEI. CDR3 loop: CASSVAGEETQYF. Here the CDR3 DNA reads TGTGCCAGCAGTGTAGCGGGGGAAGAGACCCAGTACTTC.

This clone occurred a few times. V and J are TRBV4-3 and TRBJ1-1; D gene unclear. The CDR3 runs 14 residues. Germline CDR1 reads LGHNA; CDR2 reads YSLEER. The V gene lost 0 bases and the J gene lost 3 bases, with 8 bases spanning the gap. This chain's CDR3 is CASSQDSRYTEAFF. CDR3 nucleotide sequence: TGCGCCAGCAGCCAAGATAGCCGTTACACTGAAGCTTTCTTT.

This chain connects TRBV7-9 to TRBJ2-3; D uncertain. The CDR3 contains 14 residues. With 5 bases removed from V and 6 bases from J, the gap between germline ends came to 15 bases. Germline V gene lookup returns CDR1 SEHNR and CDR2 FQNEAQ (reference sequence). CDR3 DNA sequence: TGTGCCAGCAGCCCACCCCGTCGGGCGGATACGCAGTATTTT. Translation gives CASSPPRRADTQYF.

CDR3 coding DNA: TGCGCCAGCAGCTTGAACCCTCCGGACGGATCTAATGAAAAACTGTTTTTT. Encoded protein: CASSLNPPDGSNEKLFF. This sequence joins TRBV5-1 and TRBJ1-4; D is unclear. The CDR3 is 17 amino acids. The ends were cut back, 1 base at V and 3 bases at J, with 16 bases in the middle. Per the germline V gene, CDR1 is SGHRS and CDR2 is YFSETQ. The whole variable domain, remainder taken from reference TRBV5-1 and TRBJ1-4, is KAGVTQTPRYLIKTRGQQVTLSCSPISGHRSVSWYQQTPGQGLQFLFEYFSETQRNKGNFPGRFSGRQFSNSRSEMNVSTLELGDSALYLCASSLNPPDGSNEKLFFGSGTQLSVL.

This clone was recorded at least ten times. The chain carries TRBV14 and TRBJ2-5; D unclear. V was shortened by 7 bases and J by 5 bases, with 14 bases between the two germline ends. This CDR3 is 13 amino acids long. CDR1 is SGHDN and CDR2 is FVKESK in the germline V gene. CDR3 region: CASNERQGETQYF. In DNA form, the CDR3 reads TGTGCCAGCAATGAAAGGCAAGGCGAGACCCAGTACTTC.

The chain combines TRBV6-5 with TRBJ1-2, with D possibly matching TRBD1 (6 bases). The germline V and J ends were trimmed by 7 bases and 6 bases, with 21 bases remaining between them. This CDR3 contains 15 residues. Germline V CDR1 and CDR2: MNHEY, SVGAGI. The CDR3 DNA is TGTGCCAGCACCGGAACAGGGCCCTTAAATCATGGCTACACCTTC. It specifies CASTGTGPLNHGYTF.